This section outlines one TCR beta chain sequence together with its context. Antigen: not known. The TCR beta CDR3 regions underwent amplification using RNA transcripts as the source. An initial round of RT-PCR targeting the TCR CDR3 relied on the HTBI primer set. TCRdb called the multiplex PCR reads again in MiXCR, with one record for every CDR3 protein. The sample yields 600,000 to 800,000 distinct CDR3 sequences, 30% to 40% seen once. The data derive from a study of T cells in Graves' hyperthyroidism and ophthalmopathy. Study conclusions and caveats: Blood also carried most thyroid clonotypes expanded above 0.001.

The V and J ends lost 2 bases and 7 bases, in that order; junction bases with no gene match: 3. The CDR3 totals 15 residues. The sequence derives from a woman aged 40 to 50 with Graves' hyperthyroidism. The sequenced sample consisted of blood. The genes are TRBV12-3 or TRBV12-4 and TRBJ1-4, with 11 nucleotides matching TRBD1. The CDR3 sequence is CASSLLGQGGEKLFF. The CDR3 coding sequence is TGTGCCAGCAGTTTATTGGGACAGGGGGGTGAAAAACTGTTTTTT.